This TCR beta chain is drawn from a study of T cells in Graves' hyperthyroidism and ophthalmopathy (dated by TCRdb to about 2019). Some background on the complete study: Peripheral blood samples were taken at the time of initial diagnosis, prior to any treatment. TCR V-J signatures able to tell the groups apart were searched for in a discovery cohort of 90 to 100 patients, of whom around 42 had Graves' ophthalmopathy and about 60 had stable Graves' hyperthyroidism. An independent validation cohort of 18 to 20 hyperthyroidism patients and 17 patients who later progressed to ophthalmopathy tested prospective prediction of ophthalmopathy. For training and testing, the roughly 97 patients in the discovery cohort were randomly divided in a 7:3 ratio. In addition, the study compared T-cell repertoires in thyroid tissue and in blood from six Graves' hyperthyroidism patients. After blood sampling, hyperthyroidism patients were treated with methimazole at a starting dose of 30 mg daily, and ophthalmopathy patients were treated with high-dose intravenous methylprednisolone. According to the paper, TCR Vbeta CDR3 sequencing was carried out on 120 to 150 peripheral blood samples, which came from 40 to 45 ophthalmopathy, some 73 hyperthyroidism and roughly 17 progressor patients.

Amplification of TCR beta CDR3 regions was carried out from RNA transcripts. A first-round RT-PCR of the TCR CDR3 used the HTBI primer set with the Qiagen OneStep RT-PCR kit. A second multiplex PCR round built the libraries, followed by size selection and purification. Libraries were sequenced paired-end with 100 bp reads on an Illumina HiSeq2000. The authors' analysis ran thus. SOAPnuke was used to process the raw data, removing reads that contained adapters or uncalled bases, had a mean Phred below 15, or lacked an exact match to the constant primer or identifier. COPE v1.2.5 was used to merge the high-quality paired reads, and each unique nucleotide sequence was defined as a clonotype. MiTCR v1.1 was used to align the clonotypes against IMGT TRBV, TRBD and TRBJ reference segments. The analysis included only V-J combinations with a frequency above 0.0001, which together covered around 99% of the repertoires. A TCS score was defined as the ratio between F50 (clonal expansion) and ExV (chaos), using BLOSUM62-based TCRdist between CDR3 peptides within each V-J. Welch's t-statistics and random forest reduced around 550 V-J features to 13, which were used in a naive Bayes classifier (R e1071). TCRdb handled the public reads itself, with Q25 trimming in fastp and clone calling in MiXCR, and kept productive beta chains. Records with the same CDR3 protein are collapsed into one entry carrying the most frequent genes and DNA. TCRdb's processing, not the authors' own work, is the source of the V and J calls. The sample has under 350,000 distinct CDR3 sequences on record, around 15% of them singletons. The ten largest clones take up less than 70% of the sample.

The full study reports these points: No statistical method was used to fix the sample size in advance, and group allocation was not hidden from the investigators. In validation, the model predicted progression to ophthalmopathy with approximately 71% sensitivity and approximately 78% specificity, a median of 6.5 months before onset. Ophthalmopathy was separated from stable hyperthyroidism by a 13 V-J signature model, with 85% to 90% sensitivity and 81% to 82% specificity obtained in cross-validation and 80%/75% obtained in testing. Most expanded thyroid clonotypes (frequency above 0.001) were also found in blood, which suggests that blood repertoires may mirror thyroid immune responses.

In its sample, this clonotype was seen many times. No cognate antigen has been identified for it. Qualities for individual bases were not recorded, and no much larger clone is one base off. The CDR3 runs 12 amino acids, cysteine and phenylalanine included. Only the CDR3 DNA is retained, 36 bases long and in frame from the first base. CDR1 and CDR2 are read off the germline V gene (reference sequence) as DFQATT and SNEGSKA. Ophthalmopathy patients had moderately to severely active disease, Clinical Activity Score of at least 3, NOSPECS grade of at least 4, and duration under 3 months. Exclusion was applied to patients with uncontrolled infections, other autoimmune diseases, pregnancy or lactation. Diagnoses were established on the basis of clinical symptoms, serum thyroxine and TRAb, thyroid ultrasound, and orbital computed tomography. PBMCs were separated from roughly 10 ml of fresh peripheral blood using Ficoll-Paque density gradient centrifugation. Total RNA was extracted using Trizol reagent, and RNA quality was assessed on an Agilent 2100 Bioanalyzer.

The source material was blood. The receptor chain draws on TRBV20-1 and TRBJ2-7; a tentative D call is TRBD2 (5 bases match). This TCR was recovered from a woman aged 55-69 years with Graves' ophthalmopathy. Here is the DNA: TGCAGGGCCATGAGGACTGCCTACGAGCAGTACTTC. This codes for CRAMRTAYEQYF.